A single sample is the source of the 5 T cell receptor beta chains below, sequenced in a study of blood T cell repertoires in COVID-19. TCRdb's copy holds only in-frame clones and misses some; the assay was immunoSEQ multiplex PCR. The table has some 80,000 clones, about 85% seen once. Sequencing was done on a sample of peripheral blood. Receptors originate from a man in his 60s with COVID-19, enrolled during active disease.

V gene TRBV5-6 combines with J gene TRBJ2-7; 13 bases fit TRBD2. Germline V gene sequence: CDR1 SGHDT, CDR2 YYEEEE. Trimming took 4 bases from V and 4 from J; bases not matched to a gene: 8. The CDR3 sequence is 16 residues long. This CDR3 reads CASSPTSGRIVYEQYF. The CDR3 DNA sequence: TGTGCCAGCAGCCCGACTAGCGGGAGGATTGTGTACGAGCAGTACTTC. Based on the CDR3 plus reference TRBV5-6 and TRBJ2-7, the full variable domain is DAGVTQSPTHLIKTRGQQVTLRCSPKSGHDTVSWYQQALGQGPQFIFQYYEEEERQRGNFPDRFSGHQFPNYSSELNVNALLLGDSALYLCASSPTSGRIVYEQYFGPGTRLTVT.

The V call is TRBV29-1, the J call TRBJ2-5, with D possibly being TRBD1 (5 bases). The CDR3 contains 11 residues. The germline V gene encodes CDR1 SQVTM and CDR2 ANQGSEA. Trimming took off 7 bases at V and 5 bases at J, with 11 bases between the two ends. CDR3: CSARQLETQYF. For the CDR3, the DNA is TGCAGCGCCCGACAGCTGGAGACCCAGTACTTC.

The chain uses TRBV25-1 and TRBJ2-5; unclear D gene. CDR1 is MGHDK, CDR2 SYGVNS, per germline. V was cut by 0 bases and J by 5 bases, with 19 bases left in between. The CDR3 spans 17 residues. The CDR3 spells CASSEYSGSGFLETQYF. CDR3 coding DNA: TGTGCCAGCAGTGAATATTCAGGCTCCGGATTTTTGGAGACCCAGTACTTC.

The rearrangement links TRBV6-2 or TRBV6-3 to TRBJ2-3; D is unresolved. CDR3 length: 15 amino acids. From germline, CDR1 is MNHEY and CDR2 SVGEGT. V shed 2 bases and J shed 0 bases, with 9 bases lying between them. The CDR3 loop reads CASSYGSLSTDTQYF. The CDR3 nucleotides read TGTGCCAGCAGTTACGGCTCTCTGAGCACAGATACGCAGTATTTT.

This chain joins TRBV19 and TRBJ1-2; unclear D gene. This CDR3 spans 15 amino acids. The V and J ends lost 5 bases and 0 bases respectively, with 13 bases between them. CDR1 is LNHDA, CDR2 SQIVND, per germline (reference sequence). The CDR3 DNA follows: TGTGCCAGTAGTCGGGTAGCCGGGACTAACTATGGCTACACCTTC. This sequence encodes CASSRVAGTNYGYTF.